This paragraph covers one T cell receptor (beta chain) sequence. A junction boundary mismatches the germline segment, possibly from a read error. An amount of RNA that ranged from roughly 0.45 to 1 ug was reverse transcribed with random hexamers. Amplification of TCR beta CDR3 used immunoSEQ multiplex PCR across 54 Vbeta and 13 Jbeta. TCRdb ran MiXCR on the immunoSEQ multiplex PCR reads and lists one entry per CDR3 protein. Among approximately 79,000 distinct CDR3 sequences listed, about 93% were seen once. CD8+ and CD4+ T cells taken from blood had their TCR beta sequenced. FACS enriched CD8+ TEMRA cells, while bulk CD8+ and CD4+ were negatively isolated. The data were obtained in a study of CD8 T cells in Susac syndrome. Study context: Treatment at blood withdrawal was none, corticosteroids, or intravenous immunoglobulin alone in Susac syndrome patients.

The germline V gene has CDR1 SSHAT and CDR2 FNYEAQ (reference sequence). The CDR3 sequence is 16 residues long. The rearrangement joins TRBV7-7 to TRBJ2-7; D is uncertain. The sequenced material came from CD8+ T cells from PBMCs. The sequence came from a human donor with Susac syndrome. The CDR3 region has the DNA TGTGCTAGCAGCTTTCTTCCCCCCAGGTTTAAGTACGAGCAGTACTTC. Translating it yields CASSFLPPRFKYEQYF. The complete variable domain, with remaining parts taken from reference TRBV7-7 and TRBJ2-7, reads GAGVSQSPRYKVTKRGQDVTLRCDPISSHATLYWYQQALGQGPEFLTYFNYEAQPDKSGLPSDRFSAERPEGSISTLTIQRTEQRDSAMYRCASSFLPPRFKYEQYFGPGTRLTVT.